The 30 T cell receptor beta chains below come from one sample, sequenced in a study of CD8 T cells in Susac syndrome. An amount of RNA that ranged from roughly 0.45 to 1 ug was reverse transcribed with random hexamers. From the immunoSEQ multiplex PCR reads, TCRdb called clonotypes with MiXCR, one entry per CDR3 protein. The data contain about 150,000 distinct CDR3 sequences, about 95% of them seen just once; the ten biggest clones take up 0.11%. Input material: CD4+ T cells from PBMCs. These receptors were obtained from a human donor with multiple sclerosis.

The gene calls are TRBV27 and TRBJ1-1, with a tentative D call TRBD1 (6 bases). Germline loops: CDR1 MNHEY, CDR2 SMNVEV (reference sequence). This CDR3 is 12 amino acids long. The V end was cut by 5 bases, the J end by 11 bases, with 15 bases between. CDR3 in DNA: TGTGCCAGCAGTCCATTACAGGGTTCGGCTTTCTTT. Its protein product is CASSPLQGSAFF.

The gene calls are TRBV13 and TRBJ2-7; 7 nucleotides agree with TRBD2. The CDR3 runs to 14 residues. The ends lost 3 bases at V and 5 bases at J; junction bases unmatched: 7. Germline assignment: CDR1 PRHDT and CDR2 FYEKMQ (reference sequence). The CDR3 nucleotides are TGTGCCAGCAGCTTGTACGGGAGGTTCGACGAGCAGTACTTC. As protein: CASSLYGRFDEQYF.

The chain links TRBV24-1 to TRBJ2-1; D could derive from TRBD1 or TRBD2 (5 bases each). Per the germline V gene, CDR1 is KGHDR and CDR2 is SFDVKD. CDR3 length: 13 residues. V was trimmed by 8 bases and J by 5 bases, leaving 12 bases between them. CDR3 sequence reads: CATTRDGDNEQFF. The CDR3 DNA is TGTGCCACCACGAGGGACGGGGACAATGAGCAGTTCTTC.

The rearrangement links TRBV5-1 to TRBJ2-7; TRBD1 agrees at 10 bases. V trimming: 2 bases; J trimming: 5 bases; junction bases outside the gene matches: 4. This CDR3 has 14 residues. Looked up from germline, CDR1 is SGHRS and CDR2 is YFSETQ. CDR3 in amino acids: CASSFGTGVDEQYF. The CDR3 DNA follows: TGCGCCAGCAGCTTCGGGACAGGGGTCGACGAGCAGTACTTC.

This chain links TRBV20-1 with TRBJ1-5; 7 bases are a match to TRBD1. The germline V gene has CDR1 DFQATT and CDR2 SNEGSKA (reference sequence). With V trimmed by 0 bases and J by 8 bases, 7 bases remained unmatched. The CDR3 is 14 residues long. CDR3 residues: CSARDPRGMEPQHF. CDR3 nucleotides: TGCAGTGCTAGAGACCCCAGGGGGATGGAGCCCCAGCATTTT.

Only one count was recorded for this clonotype. The chain is built from TRBV24-1 and TRBJ2-5; 7 bases line up with TRBD1. The germline gives CDR1 KGHDR, CDR2 SFDVKD. The CDR3 runs to 14 residues. Losses at the gene ends were 3 bases for V and 3 bases for J; bases not matched to a gene: 3. The CDR3 DNA reads as TGTGCCACCAGTGATCGACAGGGTAAAGAGACCCAGTACTTC. Its translation: CATSDRQGKETQYF.

The chain couples TRBV20-1 to TRBJ2-3, with 10 bases that match TRBD2. The CDR3 is 14 residues long. Germline trimming cut 0 bases from V and 4 bases from J; bases unmatched to any gene: 1. Germline assignment: CDR1 DFQATT and CDR2 SNEGSKA (reference sequence). In DNA form, the CDR3 reads TGCAGTGCTAGAGATCTAGCGGGGGCAGATACGCAGTATTTT. This gives the protein CSARDLAGADTQYF.

The chain couples TRBV4-3 to TRBJ1-2; D gene unclear. Per germline, CDR1 LGHNA and CDR2 YSLEER. CDR3 length: 15 residues. The germline V and J ends were trimmed by 2 bases and 2 bases, with 12 bases remaining between them. The CDR3 spells CASSQMRTGNYGYTF. The CDR3 DNA reads as TGCGCCAGCAGCCAAATGCGGACGGGGAACTATGGCTACACCTTC.

The V and J genes are TRBV20-1 and TRBJ2-7; D might be TRBD1 or TRBD2, each matching 5 bases. There are 12 residues in the CDR3. Trimming took 3 bases from V and 2 from J, leaving 8 bases between them. CDR1 DFQATT and CDR2 SNEGSKA come from the germline V gene (reference sequence). The CDR3 loop is CSASGTAYEQYF. CDR3 bases: TGCAGTGCTAGCGGGACGGCCTACGAGCAGTACTTC.

This clonotype has more than one count but fewer than ten. The V gene is TRBV24-1, the J gene TRBJ2-5, with a weak D call TRBD2 (5 bases). The CDR3 totals 14 residues. V was shortened by 6 bases and J by 5 bases, with 15 bases between the two germline ends. Germline V CDR1 and CDR2: KGHDR, SFDVKD. The CDR3 nucleotides are TGTGCCACCAGTCTTTCGGGATCCGTGGAGACCCAGTACTTC. It yields the protein CATSLSGSVETQYF.

This rearrangement joins TRBV7-2 to TRBJ1-2; D perhaps matches TRBD1 (5 bases). CDR3 length: 12 residues. Germline lookup yields CDR1 SGHTA and CDR2 FQGNSA. V was clipped by 9 bases and J by 6 bases, with 14 bases between them. The CDR3 here is CASSGWGDGYTF. The DNA of the CDR3 is TGTGCCAGTTCCGGGTGGGGGGATGGCTACACCTTC.

The rearrangement uses TRBV7-2 and TRBJ2-5; D unresolved. Germline loops: CDR1 SGHTA, CDR2 FQGNSA. The CDR3 is made up of 15 amino acids. Trimming left V 5 bases short and J 4 bases short, with 17 bases between. CDR3 bases: TGTGCCAGCAGCCTTCGAGAGACGGTTGGAGAGACCCAGTACTTC. Translating it yields CASSLRETVGETQYF.

The chain recombines TRBV25-1 with TRBJ2-1, with D perhaps TRBD2 (6 bases). This CDR3 is 13 amino acids long. With 8 bases removed from V and 5 bases from J, the gap between germline ends came to 13 bases. In germline, CDR1 is MGHDK, CDR2 SYGVNS. The CDR3 nucleotides are TGTGCCAGCGGGACTCCGAACAACAATGAGCAGTTCTTC. Protein product: CASGTPNNNEQFF.

The rearrangement links TRBV11-2 to TRBJ2-7, with TRBD2 identical over 7 bases. The CDR3 totals 15 residues. Germline assignment: CDR1 SGHAT and CDR2 FQNNGV. The trim removed 5 bases at V and 4 bases at J, leaving 11 bases unmatched. In nucleotides, the CDR3 is TGTGCCAGCAGCCAAGGGCGGGGGACTAATTACGAGCAGTACTTC. Translated: CASSQGRGTNYEQYF.

CDR3 coding DNA: TGTGCCAGCAGTTTCTCGTCGGGACTAGCGGCCTACAATGAGCAGTTCTTC. Translation: CASSFSSGLAAYNEQFF. The gene calls are TRBV12-3 or TRBV12-4 and TRBJ2-1; 11 bases map to TRBD2. The CDR3 extends over 17 amino acids. Losses at the gene ends were 3 bases for V and 2 bases for J; bases not matched to a gene: 6.

This CDR3 reads CASRTSGQTDTQYF. CDR3 bases: TGCGCCAGCAGGACTAGCGGGCAGACAGATACGCAGTATTTT. The rearrangement joins TRBV5-1 to TRBJ2-3, with TRBD2 matching over 10 bases. There are 14 residues in the CDR3. Germline V gene sequence: CDR1 SGHRS, CDR2 YFSETQ. V was pared by 5 bases and J by 3 bases, with 3 bases of the junction left unmatched.

The V call is TRBV29-1, the J call TRBJ1-1; 9 nucleotides line up with TRBD1. V shed 5 bases, J shed 3 bases, and the junction held 7 bases outside the gene matches. Germline V gene sequence: CDR1 SQVTM, CDR2 ANQGSEA. The CDR3 runs 14 residues. This chain's CDR3 is CSVTGGAGYTEAFF. The CDR3 region has the DNA TGCAGCGTTACAGGGGGCGCCGGTTACACTGAAGCTTTCTTT.

CDR3 nucleotides: TGTGCCAGCAGCGAGGGACAGGGCACAGATACGCAGTATTTT. It specifies CASSEGQGTDTQYF. J is TRBJ2-3 and V is TRBV9, with TRBD1 matching over 8 bases. The length of the CDR3 is 14 residues. CDR1 and CDR2 from the germline V gene are SGDLS and YYNGEE. The junction had 1 base not matched to a gene; V was cut back by 3 bases and J by 1 base.

J is TRBJ2-7 and V is TRBV29-1; 8 nucleotides match TRBD1. The V segment lost 2 bases and the J segment 4 bases; nucleotides outside the gene matches: 4. Germline V gene sequence: CDR1 SQVTM, CDR2 ANQGSEA. CDR3 length: 13 amino acids. In nucleotides, the CDR3 is TGCAGCGTTGAACAGGGGGCAGGTTACGAGCAGTACTTC. It encodes CSVEQGAGYEQYF.

The rearrangement links TRBV7-9 to TRBJ1-4; D gene ambiguous. Germline V gene lookup returns CDR1 SEHNR and CDR2 FQNEAQ (reference sequence). The germline V and J ends were trimmed by 0 bases and 6 bases, with 11 bases remaining between them. The CDR3 extends over 15 amino acids. The CDR3 loop reads CASSLAGGLYEKLFF. The CDR3 DNA is TGTGCCAGCAGCTTAGCGGGCGGGCTCTATGAAAAACTGTTTTTT.

V and J are TRBV9 and TRBJ2-3, with D perhaps TRBD2 (5 bases). This CDR3 contains 16 residues. Germline V CDR1 and CDR2: SGDLS, YYNGEE. V was clipped by 3 bases and J by 1 base, with 15 bases between them. The CDR3 nucleotides are TGTGCCAGCAGCGCCGGACTCTCTGCGGGCACAGATACGCAGTATTTT. Protein product: CASSAGLSAGTDTQYF.

J is TRBJ1-2 and V is TRBV6-6, with 9 bases fitting TRBD1. Losses at the gene ends were 7 bases for V and 6 bases for J; bases not matched to a gene: 6. This CDR3 contains 13 residues. Germline assignment: CDR1 MNHNY and CDR2 SVGAGI (reference sequence). The CDR3 DNA sequence: TGTGCCAGCAACTCACAGGGGGCGAATGGCTACACCTTC. Protein product: CASNSQGANGYTF.

The rearrangement links TRBV30 to TRBJ1-1; D possibly corresponds to TRBD1 (6 bases). Germline CDR1 reads GTSNPN; CDR2 reads SVGIG (reference sequence). This CDR3 region has 15 residues. V dropped 2 bases and J dropped 5 bases, with 18 bases sitting between them. CDR3 sequence (DNA): TGTGCCTGGAGTTCCTGGGGGGGGCGAAGGACTGAAGCTTTCTTT. As protein: CAWSSWGGRRTEAFF.

The chain joins TRBV29-1 to TRBJ2-7; D is unresolved. V was cut by 6 bases and J by 4 bases, with 19 bases left in between. The CDR3 extends over 14 amino acids. Germline-derived CDR1 and CDR2 are SQVTM and ANQGSEA. The CDR3 nucleotides read TGCAGCGTCGGAAGGACGGGTAAGGATTACGAGCAGTACTTC. This codes for CSVGRTGKDYEQYF.

The chain recombines TRBV20-1 with TRBJ1-6, with D unclear. Germline lookup yields CDR1 DFQATT and CDR2 SNEGSKA (reference sequence). V was trimmed by 0 bases and J by 12 bases, leaving 6 bases between them. This CDR3 contains 11 residues. CDR3 sequence (DNA): TGCAGTGCTAGAGACGGCGGACCCCTCCACTTT. It codes for CSARDGGPLHF.

This clonotype has a single count. The CDR3 here is CASSFPTSGSSYNEQFF. CDR3 sequence (DNA): TGTGCCAGCAGCTTTCCGACTAGCGGGAGCTCCTACAATGAGCAGTTCTTC. V usage is TRBV7-3 and J usage is TRBJ2-1, with 12 bases identical to TRBD2. After removal of 3 bases from V and 0 bases from J, the junction contained 3 bases not matched to a gene. CDR1 is SGHTA, CDR2 FQGTGA, per germline. The CDR3 loop spans 17 amino acids.

V usage is TRBV29-1 and J usage is TRBJ1-2, with 7 positions matching TRBD1. The CDR3 spans 14 residues. V lost 5 bases, J lost 7 bases, and 13 bases stayed unmatched. CDR1 and CDR2 (germline): SQVTM, ANQGSEA. CDR3 in amino acids: CSVTKTSTGSGYTF. The CDR3, as DNA: TGCAGCGTTACAAAAACTTCGACAGGGTCTGGCTACACCTTC.

The genes are TRBV9 and TRBJ2-1; D may be TRBD2 (6 bases). Germline CDR1 reads SGDLS; CDR2 reads YYNGEE. CDR3 length: 18 residues. Trimming took 0 bases from V and 0 from J, leaving 16 bases between them. This chain's CDR3 is CASSVAPLAANSYNEQFF. CDR3 sequence (DNA): TGTGCCAGCAGCGTAGCCCCTTTAGCGGCTAACTCCTACAATGAGCAGTTCTTC.

The gene calls are TRBV27 and TRBJ2-7; D possibly corresponds to TRBD1 (5 bases). This CDR3 is 16 amino acids long. Trimming took 6 bases from V and 5 from J, leaving 23 bases between them. Germline CDR1 is MNHEY and CDR2 is SMNVEV (reference sequence). The CDR3 DNA reads as TGTGCCAGCAGCTTACTCAAGGGAAGGGGCTTAGACGAGCAGTACTTC. Its protein is CASSLLKGRGLDEQYF.

The rearrangement links TRBV7-9 to TRBJ2-4, with D perhaps TRBD2 (5 bases). The CDR3 contains 16 residues. Trimming stripped 5 bases from V and 7 bases from J, with 21 bases between. Germline V gene lookup returns CDR1 SEHNR and CDR2 FQNEAQ (reference sequence). The CDR3 DNA follows: TGTGCCAGCAGCCCACTAGGAGGAGGTAGTTCGAACATTCAGTACTTC. Translated, it gives CASSPLGGGSSNIQYF.